The 2 T cell receptor beta chains below were found in one sample sequenced in a study of CD8 T cells in ankylosing spondylitis. TCRdb re-derived calls from the 5' RACE reads in MiXCR, one entry per CDR3 protein. The sample has more than 95,000 distinct CDR3 sequences; about 8.6% are singletons. The sequenced material came from blood, either unsorted or a sorted T cell fraction (not recorded which). These receptors originate from a male donor with ankylosing spondylitis or in good health (not recorded which).

Ten or more counts support this clonotype. This rearrangement joins TRBV5-5 to TRBJ2-1, with 12 bases lining up with TRBD1. J lost 4 bases, V lost 4 bases, and 9 bases had no gene match. The CDR3 covers 17 residues. The germline V gene encodes CDR1 SGHKS and CDR2 YYEKEE (reference sequence). CDR3 sequence reads: CASSIGTGGAGYNEQFF. The DNA of the CDR3 is TGTGCCAGCAGCATAGGGACAGGGGGCGCTGGATACAATGAGCAGTTCTTC.

This clonotype was found many times. The V and J genes are TRBV12-3 or TRBV12-4 and TRBJ2-4; D possibly corresponds to TRBD2 (6 bases). The CDR3 runs to 16 residues. Trimming took off 3 bases at V and 3 bases at J, with 15 bases between the two ends. The CDR3 protein is CASSLSAGRGKNIQYF. DNA for the CDR3: TGTGCCAGCAGTTTGTCGGCGGGAAGGGGCAAAAACATTCAGTACTTC.